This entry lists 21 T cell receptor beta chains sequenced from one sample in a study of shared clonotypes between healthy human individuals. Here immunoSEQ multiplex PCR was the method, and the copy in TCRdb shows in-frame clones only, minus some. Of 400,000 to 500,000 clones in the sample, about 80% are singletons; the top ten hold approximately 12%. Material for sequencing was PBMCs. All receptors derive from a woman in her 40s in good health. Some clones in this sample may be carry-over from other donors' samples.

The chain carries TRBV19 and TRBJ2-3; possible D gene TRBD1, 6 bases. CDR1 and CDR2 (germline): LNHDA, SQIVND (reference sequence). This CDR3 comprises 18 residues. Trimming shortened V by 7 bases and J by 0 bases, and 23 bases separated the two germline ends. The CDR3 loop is CASMALGVGRGSTDTQYF. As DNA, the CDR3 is TGTGCCAGTATGGCTTTAGGAGTTGGAAGGGGGAGCACAGATACGCAGTATTTT. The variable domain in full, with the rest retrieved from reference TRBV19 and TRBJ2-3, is DGGITQSPKYLFRKEGQNVTLSCEQNLNHDAMYWYRQDPGQGLRLIYYSQIVNDFQKGDIAEGYSVSREKKESFPLTVTSAQKNPTAFYLCASMALGVGRGSTDTQYFGPGTRLTVL.

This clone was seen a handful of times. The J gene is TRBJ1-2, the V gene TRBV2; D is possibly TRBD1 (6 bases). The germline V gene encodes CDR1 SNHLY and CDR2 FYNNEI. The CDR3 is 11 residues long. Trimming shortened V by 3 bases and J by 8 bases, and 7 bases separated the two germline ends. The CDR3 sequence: CASSDGGGYTF. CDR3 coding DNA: TGTGCCAGCAGTGATGGGGGCGGCTACACCTTC.

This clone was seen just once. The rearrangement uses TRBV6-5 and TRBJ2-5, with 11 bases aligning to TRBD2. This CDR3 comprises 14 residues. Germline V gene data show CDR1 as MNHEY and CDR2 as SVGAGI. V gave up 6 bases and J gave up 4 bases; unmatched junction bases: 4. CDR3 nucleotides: TGTGCCAGCAGCCTCGGACTAGCGGGAGAGACCCAGTACTTC. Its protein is CASSLGLAGETQYF.

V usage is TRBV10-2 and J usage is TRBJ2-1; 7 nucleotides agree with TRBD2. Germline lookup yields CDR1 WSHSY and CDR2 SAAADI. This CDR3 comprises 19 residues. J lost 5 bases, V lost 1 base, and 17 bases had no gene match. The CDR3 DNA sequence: TGCGCCAGCAGTGAGTGGTACAGTGGCCAGCGGGAACCGAACAATGAGCAGTTCTTC. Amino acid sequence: CASSEWYSGQREPNNEQFF.

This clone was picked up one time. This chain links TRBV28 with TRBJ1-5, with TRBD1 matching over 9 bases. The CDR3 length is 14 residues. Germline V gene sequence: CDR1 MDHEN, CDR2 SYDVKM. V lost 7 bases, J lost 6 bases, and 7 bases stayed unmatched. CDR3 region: CASIGDRVTQPQHF. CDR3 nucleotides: TGTGCCAGCATCGGGGACAGGGTGACTCAGCCCCAGCATTTT.

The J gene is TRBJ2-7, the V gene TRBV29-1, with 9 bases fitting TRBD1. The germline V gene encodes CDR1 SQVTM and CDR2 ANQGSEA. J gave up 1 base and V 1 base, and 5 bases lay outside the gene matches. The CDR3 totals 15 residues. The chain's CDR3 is CSVEGGQGSSYEQYF. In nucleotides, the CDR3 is TGCAGCGTTGAAGGCGGACAGGGGTCTTCCTACGAGCAGTACTTC.

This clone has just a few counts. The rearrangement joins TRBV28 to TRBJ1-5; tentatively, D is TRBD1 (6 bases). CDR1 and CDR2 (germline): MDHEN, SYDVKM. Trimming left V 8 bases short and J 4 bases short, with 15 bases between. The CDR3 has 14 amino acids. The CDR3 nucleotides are TGTGCCAGCGGCCCGGACAGTCCTAATCAGCCCCAGCATTTT. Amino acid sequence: CASGPDSPNQPQHF. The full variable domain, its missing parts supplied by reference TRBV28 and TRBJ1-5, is DVKVTQSSRYLVKRTGEKVFLECVQDMDHENMFWYRQDPGLGLRLIYFSYDVKMKEKGDIPEGYSVSREKKERFSLILESASTNQTSMYLCASGPDSPNQPQHFGDGTRLSIL.

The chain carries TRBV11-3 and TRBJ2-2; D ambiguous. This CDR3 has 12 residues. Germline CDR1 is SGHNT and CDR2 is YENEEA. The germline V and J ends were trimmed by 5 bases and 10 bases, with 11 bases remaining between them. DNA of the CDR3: TGTGCCAGCAGCCAGCGCAGCACGGAGCTGTTTTTT. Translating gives CASSQRSTELFF.

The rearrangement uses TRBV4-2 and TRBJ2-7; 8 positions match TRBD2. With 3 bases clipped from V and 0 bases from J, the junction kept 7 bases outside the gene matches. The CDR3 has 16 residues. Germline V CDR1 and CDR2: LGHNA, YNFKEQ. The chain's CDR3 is CASSHGRREVSYEQYF. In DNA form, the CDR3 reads TGTGCCAGCAGCCACGGGAGGCGGGAGGTCTCCTACGAGCAGTACTTC.

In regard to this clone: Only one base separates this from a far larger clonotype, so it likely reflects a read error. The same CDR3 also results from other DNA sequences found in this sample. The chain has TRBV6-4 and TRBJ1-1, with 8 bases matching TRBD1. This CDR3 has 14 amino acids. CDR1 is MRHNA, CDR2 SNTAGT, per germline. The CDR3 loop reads CASSEGQENTEAFF. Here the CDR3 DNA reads TGTGCAAGCAGTGAGGGACAGGAGAACACTGAAGCTTTCTTT.

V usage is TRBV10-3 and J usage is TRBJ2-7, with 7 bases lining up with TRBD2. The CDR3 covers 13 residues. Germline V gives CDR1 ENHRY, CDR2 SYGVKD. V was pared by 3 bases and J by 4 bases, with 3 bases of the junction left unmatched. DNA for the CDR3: TGTGCCATCAGTGAAGGGACTAAATACGAGCAGTACTTC. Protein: CAISEGTKYEQYF.

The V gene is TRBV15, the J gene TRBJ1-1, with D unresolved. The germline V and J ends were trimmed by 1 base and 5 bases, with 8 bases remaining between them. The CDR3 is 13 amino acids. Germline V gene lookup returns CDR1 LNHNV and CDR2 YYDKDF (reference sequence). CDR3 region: CATSRVWGTEAFF. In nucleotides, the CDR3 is TGTGCCACCAGCAGAGTTTGGGGTACTGAAGCTTTCTTT.

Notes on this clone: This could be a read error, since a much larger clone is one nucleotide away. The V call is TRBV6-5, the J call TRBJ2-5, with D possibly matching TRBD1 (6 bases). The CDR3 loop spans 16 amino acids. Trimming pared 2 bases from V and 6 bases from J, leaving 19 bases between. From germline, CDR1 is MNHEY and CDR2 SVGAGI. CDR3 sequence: CASSYTPRGISKTQYF. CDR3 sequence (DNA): TGTGCCAGCAGTTACACACCCAGGGGTATTTCGAAGACCCAGTACTTC.

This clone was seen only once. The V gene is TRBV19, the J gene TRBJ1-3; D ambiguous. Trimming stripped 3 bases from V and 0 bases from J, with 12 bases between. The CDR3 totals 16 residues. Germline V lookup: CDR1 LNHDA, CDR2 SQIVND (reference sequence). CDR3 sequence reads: CASSMGDEASGNTIYF. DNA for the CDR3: TGTGCCAGTAGTATGGGAGACGAGGCCTCTGGAAACACCATATATTTT.

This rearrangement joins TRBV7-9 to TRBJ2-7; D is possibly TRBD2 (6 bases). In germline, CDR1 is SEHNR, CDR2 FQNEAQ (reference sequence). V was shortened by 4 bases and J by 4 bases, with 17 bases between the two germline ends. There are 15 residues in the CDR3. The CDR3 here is CASSSMGGGPYEQYF. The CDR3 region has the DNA TGTGCCAGCAGCTCCATGGGGGGAGGCCCTTACGAGCAGTACTTC.

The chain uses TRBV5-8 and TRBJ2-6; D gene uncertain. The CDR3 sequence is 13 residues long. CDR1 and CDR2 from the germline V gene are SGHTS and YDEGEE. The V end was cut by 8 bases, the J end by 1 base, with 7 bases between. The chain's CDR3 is CASQISGANVLTF. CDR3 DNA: TGTGCCAGTCAGATTTCTGGGGCCAACGTCCTGACTTTC.

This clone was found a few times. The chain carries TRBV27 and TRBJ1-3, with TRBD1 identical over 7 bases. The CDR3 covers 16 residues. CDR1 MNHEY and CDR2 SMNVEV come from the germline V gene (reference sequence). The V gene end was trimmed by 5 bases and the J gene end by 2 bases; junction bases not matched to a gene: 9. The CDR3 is CASSLTGVSAGNTIYF. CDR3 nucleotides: TGTGCCAGCAGTCTCACAGGGGTCTCGGCTGGAAACACCATATATTTT.

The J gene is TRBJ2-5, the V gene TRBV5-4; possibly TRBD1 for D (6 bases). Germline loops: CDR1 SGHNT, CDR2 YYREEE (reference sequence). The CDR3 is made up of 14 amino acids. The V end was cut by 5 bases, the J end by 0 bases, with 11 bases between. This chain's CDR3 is CASSSGQNQETQYF. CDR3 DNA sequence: TGTGCCAGCAGTTCCGGACAGAACCAAGAGACCCAGTACTTC.

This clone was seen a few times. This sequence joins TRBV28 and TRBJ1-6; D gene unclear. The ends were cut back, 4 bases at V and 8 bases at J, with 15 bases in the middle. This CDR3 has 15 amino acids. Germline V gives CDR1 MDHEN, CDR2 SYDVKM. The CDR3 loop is CASSSAASMDSPLHF. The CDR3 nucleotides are TGTGCCAGCAGTTCCGCCGCTTCGATGGATTCACCCCTCCACTTT.

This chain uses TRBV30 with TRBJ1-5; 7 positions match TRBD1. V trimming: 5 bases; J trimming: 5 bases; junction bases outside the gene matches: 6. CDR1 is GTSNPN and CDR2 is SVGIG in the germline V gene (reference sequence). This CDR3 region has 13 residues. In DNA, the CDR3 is TGTGCCTGGGGCAGACAGGGTGATCAGCCCCAGCATTTT. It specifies CAWGRQGDQPQHF.

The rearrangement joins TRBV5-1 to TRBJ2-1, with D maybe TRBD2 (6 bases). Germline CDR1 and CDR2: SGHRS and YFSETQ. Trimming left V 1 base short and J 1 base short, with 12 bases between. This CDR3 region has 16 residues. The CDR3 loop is CASSLYLEGSYNEQFF. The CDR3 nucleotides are TGCGCCAGCAGCTTGTATCTGGAGGGTTCCTACAATGAGCAGTTCTTC.